This entry describes one TCR beta chain. Its specificity is unknown. The data are from a study of shared clonotypes between healthy human individuals. The study, taken as a whole, reports: A limitation of the genetic and exposure-history diversity represented arose from few donors.

With 4 bases clipped from V and 2 bases from J, the junction kept 11 bases outside the gene matches. Germline V gene lookup returns CDR1 SNHLY and CDR2 FYNNEI. The CDR3 runs to 16 residues. Deep-level assay runs were performed. Each subset's genomic DNA was split evenly across several immunoSEQ plates. The input for sorted-subset replicate PCRs was around 200 ng DNA, around 30,000 T cell genomes. Repertoires were generated with immunoSEQ multiplex PCR, while TCRdb's copy carries only in-frame clones and drops some. The sample lists roughly 1,500,000 clones, nearly 99% occurring once. The receptor comes from a young man in good health. The rearrangement joins TRBV2 to TRBJ2-7; 7 nucleotides line up with TRBD1. The sequencing input was naive CD4+ T cells sorted from blood. Documented subset: CD45RA+ positively selected. CDR3 bases: TGTGCCAGCAGTGCGGCTGTTTTGGGACAGCCCTACGAGCAGTACTTC. This encodes CASSAAVLGQPYEQYF.